This T cell receptor (beta chain) derives from a study of PD-1 blockade in classical Hodgkin lymphoma. Germline V gives CDR1 MGHRA, CDR2 YSYEKL. Trimming pared 4 bases from V and 7 bases from J, leaving 13 bases between. This CDR3 spans 14 amino acids. Time point in this sample: cycle 4 day 1 (C4D1), after 6 weeks of nivolumab. Brentuximab vedotin exposure varied, and every patient relapsed after autologous stem cell transplantation. Generated by immunoSEQ multiplex PCR, the TCRdb table keeps only in-frame clones and is missing some. The data hold almost 95,000 clones, with around 80% observed a single time. About this clone: The antigen is unknown.

Regarding the study as a whole: CD4+ TCR diversity, unlike CD8+, climbed significantly by C4D1.

The sequence derives from a human donor with classical Hodgkin lymphoma. The starting material was peripheral blood mononuclear cells (PBMCs), obtained before the fourth cycle of nivolumab. The chain combines TRBV4-1 with TRBJ1-4, with TRBD1 as a possible D gene (5 bases). The CDR3 spells CASSLGMQGEKLFF. The DNA of the CDR3 is TGCGCCAGCAGCCTCGGGATGCAGGGTGAAAAACTGTTTTTT.